Listed here are 24 T cell receptor beta chains from one sample, sequenced in a study of immune characteristics of hereditary and idiopathic chronic pancreatitis. Patients undergoing total pancreatectomy with islet autotransplantation (TPIAT) were the source of the chronic pancreatitis pancreas tissue. The library was produced with the immunoSEQ multiplex PCR assay. In its TCRdb copy, this immuneACCESS table keeps in-frame sequences only and misses some clones. Where compared with another copy, unresolved V genes explain less than half of these, and the others have no known cause. In this sample the table shows about 14,000 clones, around four fifths of which occur a single time. The ten most abundant clones make up approximately 15% of the sample. The sequenced material came from pancreas tissue with hereditary chronic pancreatitis. These receptors were taken from a human donor with chronic pancreatitis.

This chain joins TRBV4-2 and TRBJ1-4; the match to TRBD1 covers 11 bases. The CDR3 spans 16 residues. Germline CDR1 is LGHNA and CDR2 is YNFKEQ. J was trimmed by 7 bases and V by 4 bases; bases with no gene match: 8. The chain's CDR3 is CASSPGSGTGGEKLFF. CDR3 coding DNA: TGTGCCAGCAGCCCAGGCTCGGGGACAGGGGGTGAAAAACTGTTTTTT.

V is TRBV6-4 and J is TRBJ2-1; TRBD2 might be the D (6 bases). Germline lookup yields CDR1 MRHNA and CDR2 SNTAGT. The CDR3 is 15 residues long. The germline V and J ends were trimmed by 4 bases and 8 bases, with 18 bases remaining between them. In DNA, the CDR3 is TGTGCCAGCAGTGCGGAGGGGACGAATACACATGAGCAGTTCTTC. Amino acid sequence: CASSAEGTNTHEQFF.

The chain employs TRBV9 and TRBJ1-4, with D uncertain. Trimming shortened V by 0 bases and J by 6 bases, and 6 bases separated the two germline ends. This CDR3 has 13 residues. Germline-derived CDR1 and CDR2 are SGDLS and YYNGEE. The CDR3 DNA sequence: TGTGCCAGCAGCGTAGGACCCCATGAAAAACTGTTTTTT. It is translated as CASSVGPHEKLFF.

This clone was detected once. The chain uses TRBV4-1 and TRBJ2-7; possibly TRBD1 for D (6 bases). Germline CDR1 and CDR2: MGHRA and YSYEKL. Trimming took 1 base from V and 6 from J, leaving 13 bases between them. The CDR3 spans 14 residues. CDR3 sequence (DNA): TGCGCCAGCAGCCAAGGGATCAGGGGAATCGAGCAGTACTTC. Amino acid sequence: CASSQGIRGIEQYF.

V and J are TRBV19 and TRBJ2-1; TRBD2 agrees at 10 bases. CDR1 is LNHDA, CDR2 SQIVND, per germline (reference sequence). V lost 3 bases to trimming and J lost 8 bases; unmatched junction nucleotides: 7. The CDR3 totals 15 residues. The CDR3 reads CASSIGIAGGHEQFF. The CDR3 nucleotides are TGTGCCAGTAGTATTGGAATAGCGGGAGGACATGAGCAGTTCTTC.

The J gene is TRBJ1-2, the V gene TRBV28; tentative D call: TRBD1 (5 bases). V lost 3 bases to trimming and J lost 6 bases, with 14 bases between them. This CDR3 region has 14 residues. Germline loops: CDR1 MDHEN, CDR2 SYDVKM. In nucleotides, the CDR3 is TGTGCCAGCAGTTTCCCGGGGGTAGTTCATGGCTACACCTTC. As protein: CASSFPGVVHGYTF.

The chain uses TRBV10-3 and TRBJ2-6; D is possibly TRBD1 (6 bases). V gave up 3 bases and J gave up 2 bases, with 14 bases separating them. The V gene's germline CDR1 is ENHRY and CDR2 SYGVKD. The CDR3 runs to 17 residues. The CDR3: CAISDYHTGTGANVLTF. In DNA form, the CDR3 reads TGTGCCATCAGTGACTACCACACAGGGACTGGGGCCAACGTCCTGACTTTC.

This clone was seen only a few times. V gene TRBV6-4 combines with J gene TRBJ2-5, with D possibly TRBD1 on 5 matching bases. The ends were cut back, 2 bases at V and 7 bases at J, with 11 bases in the middle. The V gene's germline CDR1 is MRHNA and CDR2 SNTAGT. The CDR3 contains 13 residues. The CDR3 bases are TGTGCCAGCAGTGACGACAGCTTCGGGACCCAGTACTTC. As protein: CASSDDSFGTQYF.

This clone has more than one count but fewer than ten. V usage is TRBV30 and J usage is TRBJ2-3; maybe TRBD2 (6 bases). This CDR3 is built from 15 residues. Trimming removed 8 bases at V and 0 bases at J, with 18 bases between. Per germline, CDR1 GTSNPN and CDR2 SVGIG (reference sequence). The CDR3 nucleotides are TGTGCCGGACATCCCACCGCGGGGAGCACAGATACGCAGTATTTT. Translated, it gives CAGHPTAGSTDTQYF.

The chain has TRBV10-3 and TRBJ2-7; the match to TRBD2 covers 15 bases. J was trimmed by 4 bases and V by 2 bases; bases with no gene match: 15. The CDR3 loop spans 20 amino acids. The germline V gene has CDR1 ENHRY and CDR2 SYGVKD. The CDR3 region is CAISEASRNGTSGRRYEQYF. The CDR3 DNA is TGTGCCATCAGTGAGGCTAGCCGAAATGGGACTAGCGGGAGGAGGTACGAGCAGTACTTC.

The chain uses TRBV10-1 and TRBJ2-7, with a possible D match to TRBD1 (6 bases). Per germline, CDR1 WNHNN and CDR2 SYGVQD (reference sequence). The CDR3 covers 15 residues. V dropped 7 bases and J dropped 2 bases, with 18 bases sitting between them. The CDR3 DNA follows: TGCGCCAGCACGGATGAACAGGGTATAACCTACGAGCAGTACTTC. It yields the protein CASTDEQGITYEQYF.

The chain combines TRBV14 with TRBJ2-7, with 7 bases matching TRBD1. V dropped 10 bases and J dropped 6; count of bases not matched to a gene: 15. Germline CDR1 SGHDN, CDR2 FVKESK. This CDR3 spans 14 amino acids. The CDR3 sequence: CAILRDRFVCEQYF. CDR3 nucleotide sequence: TGTGCCATCCTCCGGGACAGATTTGTCTGCGAGCAGTACTTC.

V usage is TRBV18 and J usage is TRBJ2-1; D ambiguous. The CDR3 contains 12 residues. Germline CDR1 reads KGHSH; CDR2 reads LQKENI. V gave up 3 bases and J gave up 3 bases, with 3 bases separating them. CDR3 nucleotide sequence: TGTGCCAGCTCACCTGACTACAATGAGCAGTTCTTC. This encodes CASSPDYNEQFF.

The rearrangement links TRBV7-2 to TRBJ2-3; D is ambiguous. Germline V gene sequence: CDR1 SGHTA, CDR2 FQGNSA. The CDR3 is made up of 14 amino acids. With 7 bases removed from V and 2 bases from J, the gap between germline ends came to 13 bases. Here the CDR3 reads CASTLGFYTDTQYF. In DNA form, the CDR3 reads TGTGCCAGCACTCTCGGTTTTTACACAGATACGCAGTATTTT.

The J gene is TRBJ2-3, the V gene TRBV5-1; 11 nucleotides agree with TRBD2. Germline CDR1 SGHRS, CDR2 YFSETQ. The CDR3 is 15 residues long. J lost 3 bases, V lost 4 bases, and 4 bases had no gene match. The CDR3 loop is CASSLSGRATDTQYF. CDR3 DNA sequence: TGCGCCAGCAGCCTTAGCGGGAGGGCTACAGATACGCAGTATTTT.

This sequence joins TRBV5-1 and TRBJ2-2; a possible D gene is TRBD2 (5 bases). V dropped 6 bases and J dropped 6 bases, with 6 bases sitting between them. Germline loops: CDR1 SGHRS, CDR2 YFSETQ. The CDR3 spans 11 residues. This CDR3 reads CASTRAGELFF. CDR3 bases: TGCGCCAGCACGCGGGCCGGGGAGCTGTTTTTT.

In this sample, this clone turned up a few times. The CDR3: CASSYSVNTEAFF. As DNA, the CDR3 is TGTGCCAGCAGTTACTCGGTGAACACTGAAGCTTTCTTT. The chain employs TRBV6-6 and TRBJ1-1; D ambiguous. CDR1 and CDR2 (germline): MNHNY, SVGAGI (reference sequence). The V end was cut by 0 bases, the J end by 0 bases, with 2 bases between. The CDR3 runs to 13 residues.

The gene calls are TRBV6-4 and TRBJ2-1, with 9 bases that match TRBD2. The CDR3 is made up of 16 amino acids. Germline V gene lookup returns CDR1 MRHNA and CDR2 SNTAGT. V lost 3 bases to trimming and J lost 0 bases; unmatched junction nucleotides: 3. Here the CDR3 reads CASSDSGRSSYNEQFF. CDR3 nucleotides: TGTGCCAGCAGTGATAGCGGGAGAAGCTCCTACAATGAGCAGTTCTTC.

V usage is TRBV10-1 and J usage is TRBJ2-7; TRBD1 is a possible D gene (6 bases). This CDR3 spans 15 amino acids. Per germline, CDR1 WNHNN and CDR2 SYGVQD (reference sequence). V gave up 0 bases and J gave up 5 bases, with 14 bases separating them. CDR3 in amino acids: CASSESGGQPHEQYF. The CDR3, as DNA: TGCGCCAGCAGTGAGTCCGGCGGACAGCCCCACGAGCAGTACTTC.

The chain recombines TRBV10-3 with TRBJ2-1; 8 bases agree with TRBD1. The CDR3 length is 15 residues. Germline V gives CDR1 ENHRY, CDR2 SYGVKD. V lost 6 bases and J lost 2; bases outside the gene matches: 6. CDR3 protein: CAISSVGQAYNEQFF. CDR3 nucleotide sequence: TGTGCCATCAGCTCAGTGGGACAGGCCTACAATGAGCAGTTCTTC.

The rearrangement links TRBV14 to TRBJ1-2, with 8 positions matching TRBD1. This CDR3 has 14 amino acids. V shed 2 bases, J shed 6 bases, and the junction held 5 bases outside the gene matches. Germline assignment: CDR1 SGHDN and CDR2 FVKESK. CDR3: CASSQTGGRDGYTF. The CDR3 region has the DNA TGTGCCAGCAGCCAAACAGGGGGAAGGGATGGCTACACCTTC.

This clone was seen just once. The V gene is TRBV6-5, the J gene TRBJ1-1; a weak D match, TRBD1 (5 bases). CDR3 length equals 13 residues. V was cut by 8 bases and J by 6 bases, with 16 bases left in between. Germline values: CDR1 MNHEY, CDR2 SVGAGI. The CDR3 protein is CASLDRGSAEAFF. The CDR3 DNA is TGTGCCAGCCTGGACCGGGGCTCGGCTGAAGCTTTCTTT.

The chain is built from TRBV28 and TRBJ1-2, with D unresolved. Trimming pared 7 bases from V and 5 bases from J, leaving 11 bases between. The CDR3 spans 12 residues. Germline CDR1 and CDR2: MDHEN and SYDVKM. The CDR3 region has the DNA TGTGCCAGCACCCTGGTGGGGTATGGCTACACCTTC. Protein: CASTLVGYGYTF.

The chain carries TRBV4-1 and TRBJ2-3; D could derive from TRBD1 or TRBD2 (5 bases each). Germline V gives CDR1 MGHRA, CDR2 YSYEKL. V was clipped by 5 bases and J by 4 bases, with 22 bases between them. The CDR3 runs 17 residues. In nucleotides, the CDR3 is TGCGCCAGCAGCTCCAAGCTCCGGGACCCATTAGCAGATACGCAGTATTTT. Translating it yields CASSSKLRDPLADTQYF.